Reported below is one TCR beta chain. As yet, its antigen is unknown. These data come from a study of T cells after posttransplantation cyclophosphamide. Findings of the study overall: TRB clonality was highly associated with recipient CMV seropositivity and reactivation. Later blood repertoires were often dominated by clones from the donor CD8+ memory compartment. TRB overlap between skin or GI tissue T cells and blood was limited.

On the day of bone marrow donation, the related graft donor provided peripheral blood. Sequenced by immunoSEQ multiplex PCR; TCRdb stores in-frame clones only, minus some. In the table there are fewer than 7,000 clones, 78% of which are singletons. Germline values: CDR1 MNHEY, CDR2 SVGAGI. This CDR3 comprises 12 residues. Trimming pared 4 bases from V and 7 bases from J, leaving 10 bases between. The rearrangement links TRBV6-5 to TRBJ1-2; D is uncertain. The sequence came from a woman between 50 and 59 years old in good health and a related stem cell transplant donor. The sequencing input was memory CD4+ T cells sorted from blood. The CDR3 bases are TGTGCCAGCAGTTGGCGGGGAGGTGGCTACACCTTC. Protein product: CASSWRGGGYTF.